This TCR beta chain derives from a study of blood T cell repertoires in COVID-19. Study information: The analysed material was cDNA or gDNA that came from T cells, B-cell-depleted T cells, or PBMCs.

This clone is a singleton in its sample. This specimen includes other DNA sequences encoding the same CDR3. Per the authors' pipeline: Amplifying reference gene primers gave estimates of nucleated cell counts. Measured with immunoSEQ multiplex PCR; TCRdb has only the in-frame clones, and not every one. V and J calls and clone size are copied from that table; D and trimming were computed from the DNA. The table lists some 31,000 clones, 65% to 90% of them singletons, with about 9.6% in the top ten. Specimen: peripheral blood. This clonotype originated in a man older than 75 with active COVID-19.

The CDR3 nucleotides read TGCAGCGTTAGGACCGGGACAGGTAACACCGGGGAGCTGTTTTTT. Its protein is CSVRTGTGNTGELFF. The V call is TRBV29-1, the J call TRBJ2-2; 8 bases agree with TRBD1. The CDR3 sequence is 15 residues long. V dropped 5 bases and J dropped 2; count of bases not matched to a gene: 7. Germline CDR1 is SQVTM and CDR2 is ANQGSEA.